These T cell receptor beta chains were read from a single sample in a study of shared clonotypes between healthy human individuals. The assay was immunoSEQ multiplex PCR, and TCRdb's table has in-frame clones only and misses some. The table has around 1.9 million clones, about 94% seen once. Specimen: naive CD8+ T cells from PBMCs. The receptors originated from a man between 18 and 35 years old in good health. Some clones in this sample may be carry-over from other donors' samples. Each CDR3 is given with its conserved first and last residue. D genes are given only for firm matches. Where a row states a size, it is once, few, many or the class of an expanded clone; other rows omit it.

.	TRBV7-6	TRBJ2-1	.	TGTGCCAGCAGCTTATATGCAGACTCCTACAATGAGCAGTTCTTC	CASSLYADSYNEQFF
.	TRBV4-3	TRBJ2-2	TRBD1	TGCGCCAGCAGCCAGGAGGGGACAGGGGGAGAACCCGCCGGGGAGCTGTTTTTT	CASSQEGTGGEPAGELFF
.	TRBV19	TRBJ1-1	.	TGTGCCAGTAGTCCCGCCCGGGGGAACACTGAAGCTTTCTTT	CASSPARGNTEAFF
.	TRBV7-9	TRBJ1-4	.	TGTGCCAGCAGCTTAGCGGAGGGGCCTACTAATGAAAAACTGTTTTTT	CASSLAEGPTNEKLFF
.	TRBV7-3	TRBJ2-3	TRBD2	TGTGCCAGCAGTCGGGGCGGGAGGGCGTGGGATACGCAGTATTTT	CASSRGGRAWDTQYF
.	TRBV4-2	TRBJ2-1	TRBD2	TGTGCCAGCAGCCAAGACGGCACGGGACTAGTTTCATGGGAGCAGTTCTTC	CASSQDGTGLVSWEQFF
.	TRBV27	TRBJ1-1	.	TGTGCCAGCAGTTTCCGCGACTTTTCCACTGAAGCTTTCTTT	CASSFRDFSTEAFF
.	TRBV15	TRBJ2-3	.	TGTGCCACCAGCAGAGATGGGAAGGCAACAGATACGCAGTATTTT	CATSRDGKATDTQYF
.	TRBV5-4	TRBJ1-2	.	TGTGCCAGCAGCTTGGACAGGGCGGACGGCTACACCTTC	CASSLDRADGYTF
.	TRBV27	TRBJ2-2	.	TGTGCCAGCAGTTTGCGATCAGGGGAGCTGTTTTTT	CASSLRSGELFF
.	TRBV6-1	TRBJ1-2	.	TGTGCCAGCAGTGAAGGCGTCATATCGGATGGCTACACCTTC	CASSEGVISDGYTF
.	TRBV30	TRBJ2-7	.	TGTGCCTGGAGTTTAGAGGGTCCATCTTACGAGCAGTACTTC	CAWSLEGPSYEQYF
.	TRBV28	TRBJ1-5	.	TGTGCCAGCAGTTTAGGCCGACTTAGCAATCAGCCCCAGCATTTT	CASSLGRLSNQPQHF
.	TRBV7-9	TRBJ2-3	TRBD2	TGTGCCAGCAGCTTAGCTACTAGCGGGAGGGGAGGAAGCACAGATACGCAGTATTTT	CASSLATSGRGGSTDTQYF
.	TRBV27	TRBJ2-3	.	TGTGCCAGCAGTTTAAGGCAGCCTAGCACAGATACGCAGTATTTT	CASSLRQPSTDTQYF
.	TRBV27	TRBJ2-7	TRBD1	TGTGCCAGCAGCCTAAGTCCCGGGACAGGGATCCACTACGAGCAGTACTTC	CASSLSPGTGIHYEQYF
.	TRBV20-1	TRBJ2-2	.	TGCAGTTCAAGGGTCAAGGGGGAGCTGTTTTTT	CSSRVKGELFF
.	TRBV30	TRBJ2-2	.	TGTGCCTGGAGTGTAGGCGAGGGGCCCGGGGAGCTGTTTTTT	CAWSVGEGPGELFF
.	TRBV6-1	TRBJ1-5	.	TGTGCCAGCAGTGAATGGAGCAGCAGGAGCAATCAGCCCCAGCATTTT	CASSEWSSRSNQPQHF
.	TRBV5-4	TRBJ2-1	.	TGTGCCAGCAGCTTGAACAGAAAGAATGAGCAGTTCTTC	CASSLNRKNEQFF
.	TRBV25-1	TRBJ2-7	.	TGTGCCAGCAGAGGCGGCTCCTACGAGCAGTACTTC	CASRGGSYEQYF
.	TRBV27	TRBJ2-1	.	TGTGCCAGCAGTCCACCGTCCGATGAGCAGTTCTTC	CASSPPSDEQFF
.	TRBV7-2	TRBJ1-2	TRBD1	TGTGCCAGCACCTCAAGCGGGACAGGGTTTAATTATGGCTACACCTTC	CASTSSGTGFNYGYTF
.	TRBV18	TRBJ2-5	TRBD1	TGTGCCAGCCAAGGGACAGGGGAAGAGACCCAGTACTTC	CASQGTGEETQYF
.	TRBV9	TRBJ1-1	.	TGTGCCAGCAGCGTCCCCCGAGAAGGGGTGGACACTGAAGCTTTCTTT	CASSVPREGVDTEAFF
.	TRBV27	TRBJ2-7	.	TGTGCCAGCGGTCGGGGATACGAGCAGTACTTC	CASGRGYEQYF
.	TRBV7-8	TRBJ2-7	.	TGTGCCAGCAGCGGACCAGGGTACGAGCAGTACTTC	CASSGPGYEQYF
.	TRBV2	TRBJ2-2	.	TGTGCCAGCAGTGAACTTCAGCCCACCGGGGAGCTGTTTTTT	CASSELQPTGELFF
once	TRBV11-2	TRBJ2-3	.	TGTGCCAGCAGCTTAGGACTGGGGACCACAGATACGCAGTATTTT	CASSLGLGTTDTQYF
.	TRBV30	TRBJ2-2	.	TGTGCCTGGATAGGCGACCCAACCGGGGAGCTGTTTTTT	CAWIGDPTGELFF
.	TRBV6-5	TRBJ2-5	.	TGTGCCAGCAGACACCGGGGCGAAGAGACCCAGTACTTC	CASRHRGEETQYF
.	TRBV27	TRBJ2-1	.	TGTGCCAGTCGGACAGCCTCCTACAATGAGCAGTTCTTC	CASRTASYNEQFF
.	TRBV6-5	TRBJ1-4	.	TGTGCCAGCAGGGTTCACGGAACGAGTACGGAAAAACTGTTTTTT	CASRVHGTSTEKLFF
.	TRBV9	TRBJ2-1	TRBD2	TGTGCCAGCAGCGTAGCTACTAGCGGGAGGCCGGGAAATGAGCAGTTCTTC	CASSVATSGRPGNEQFF
.	TRBV7-9	TRBJ2-1	TRBD2	TGTGCCAGCAGCTCCTTAGCGGGCCTCAATGAGCAGTTCTTC	CASSSLAGLNEQFF
few	TRBV7-9	TRBJ2-7	.	TGTGCCAGCGGTCGGGACCGTAGCGTCCACGAGCAGTACTTC	CASGRDRSVHEQYF
.	TRBV19	TRBJ2-1	.	TGTGCCAGTAGCGGCCACACCTACAATGAGCAGTTCTTC	CASSGHTYNEQFF
.	TRBV27	TRBJ2-7	TRBD1	TGTGCCAGCAGTTTAACTGGACAGGGAGACGAGCAGTACTTC	CASSLTGQGDEQYF
.	TRBV9	TRBJ2-2	TRBD2	TGTGCCAGCAGAGAATTAGCGGGAGGGCCGCCCGGGGAGCTGTTTTTT	CASRELAGGPPGELFF
.	TRBV28	TRBJ2-2	.	TGTGCCAGCAGTCGGGACTTTACTAACACCGGGGAGCTGTTTTTT	CASSRDFTNTGELFF
once	TRBV9	TRBJ1-4	TRBD1	TGTGCCAGCAGCCCAGGGACAGGGAATGAAAAACTGTTTTTT	CASSPGTGNEKLFF
.	TRBV11-2	TRBJ2-7	TRBD2	TGTGCCAGCAGCTCAGGACGGACTAGCGGGACCTCTGTCGAGCAGTACTTC	CASSSGRTSGTSVEQYF
.	TRBV5-1	TRBJ1-2	TRBD1	TGCGCCAGCAGCCGATCGCCGACCGGGACAGTGGGAGCGGGTGGCTACACCTTC	CASSRSPTGTVGAGGYTF
few	TRBV9	TRBJ1-1	.	TGTGCCAGCAGCGTAGGTGGAGGGGTGGGCACTGAAGCTTTCTTT	CASSVGGGVGTEAFF
.	TRBV27	TRBJ1-1	TRBD1	TGTGCCAGCAGTTCTCCCACAGGGGGGGCTGAAGCTTTCTTT	CASSSPTGGAEAFF
.	TRBV6-1	TRBJ1-4	TRBD1	TGTGCCAGCAGTGGGTGGACAGGGGAAGGTGAAAAACTGTTTTTT	CASSGWTGEGEKLFF
.	TRBV19	TRBJ2-4	TRBD2	TGTGCCAGTAGCCCCGCTAGCGGATTTAAACGGGCCATTCAGTACTTC	CASSPASGFKRAIQYF
.	TRBV6-5	TRBJ2-2	.	TGTGCCAGCAGTTACTCGTCGGCGGCCCTGGAGCTGTTTTTT	CASSYSSAALELFF
.	TRBV27	TRBJ2-2	TRBD1	TGTGCCAGCAGTACCTACAGGGGGCTCTCCGGGGAGCTGTTTTTT	CASSTYRGLSGELFF
few	TRBV11-2	TRBJ1-1	.	TGTGCCAGCAGCGTCCCTGTTGGCAGGAACACTGAAGCTTTCTTT	CASSVPVGRNTEAFF